The 22 T cell receptor beta chains below come from one sample, sequenced in a study of blood T cell repertoires in COVID-19. Some clones are missing from TCRdb's copy, which holds only in-frame ones; the method was immunoSEQ multiplex PCR. This table holds a few hundred thousand clones, almost 85% found once. Sequenced input: peripheral blood. These receptor sequences come from a human donor in a cohort sampled during active COVID-19.

The V gene is TRBV27, the J gene TRBJ1-5; the match to TRBD1 covers 7 bases. The CDR3 has 16 residues. Germline lookup yields CDR1 MNHEY and CDR2 SMNVEV (reference sequence). Trimming at V came to 2 bases and at J to 6 bases, leaving 10 bases not matched to a gene. CDR3 DNA: TGTGCCAGCAGTTTAAGGCGAGGGGGCCTTGGTCAGCCCCAGCATTTT. Amino acid sequence: CASSLRRGGLGQPQHF.

This clone appeared a single time. V usage is TRBV6-5 and J usage is TRBJ1-6; 8 bases fit TRBD1. Trimming at V came to 2 bases and at J to 10 bases, leaving 10 bases not matched to a gene. The CDR3 is 16 amino acids. The V gene's germline CDR1 is MNHEY and CDR2 SVGAGI. CDR3 in amino acids: CASSYGPTGVGSPLHF. CDR3 sequence (DNA): TGTGCCAGCAGTTACGGTCCGACAGGGGTAGGATCACCCCTCCACTTT.

There are a few counts of this clone. The chain links TRBV14 to TRBJ1-1; no clear D. V lost 10 bases and J 1 base, leaving 7 bases between the germline ends. Germline V gives CDR1 SGHDN, CDR2 FVKESK. The CDR3 runs to 11 residues. CDR3 coding DNA: TGTGCCACCTCTTCGAACACTGAAGCTTTCTTT. Its translation is CATSSNTEAFF.

This chain links TRBV2 with TRBJ2-7, with D tentatively TRBD1 (6 bases). V lost 7 bases, J lost 1 base, and 14 bases lay in between. CDR1 SNHLY and CDR2 FYNNEI come from the germline V gene. This CDR3 contains 14 residues. The CDR3 region has the DNA TGTGCCAGCACCAAAATGACAGGATCCTACGAGCAGTACTTC. Protein sequence: CASTKMTGSYEQYF.

The V gene is TRBV27, the J gene TRBJ1-5; D perhaps matches TRBD1 (5 bases). The CDR3 is 14 residues long. V shed 6 bases and J shed 6 bases, with 15 bases lying between them. From germline, CDR1 is MNHEY and CDR2 SMNVEV (reference sequence). CDR3 sequence reads: CASREPGWLQPQHF. The DNA of the CDR3 is TGTGCCAGCAGAGAACCAGGGTGGCTTCAGCCCCAGCATTTT.

This clone was seen at least ten times. The chain combines TRBV13 with TRBJ1-1; 8 bases line up with TRBD1. J lost 4 bases, V lost 5 bases, and 12 bases had no gene match. Per the germline V gene, CDR1 is PRHDT and CDR2 is FYEKMQ (reference sequence). This CDR3 has 16 residues. For the CDR3, the DNA is TGTGCCAGCAGCACCACCTACACAGGGGGTGGCACTGAAGCTTTCTTT. Translating it yields CASSTTYTGGGTEAFF.

This sequence joins TRBV11-2 and TRBJ2-3; 9 positions match TRBD1. CDR3 length: 15 amino acids. Germline V gene sequence: CDR1 SGHAT, CDR2 FQNNGV. After removal of 6 bases from V and 4 bases from J, the junction contained 8 bases not matched to a gene. CDR3 sequence: CASSLGDREADTQYF. Written as DNA, the CDR3 is TGTGCCAGCAGTCTAGGGGACAGGGAGGCAGATACGCAGTATTTT.

Comment on this clone: The junction departs from the called germline gene at one end, perhaps through a read error. This chain links TRBV4-1 with TRBJ1-4, with a tentative D call TRBD1 (5 bases). Germline V CDR1 and CDR2: MGHRA, YSYEKL. There are 13 residues in the CDR3. The DNA for the CDR3 is TGCGCCAGCAGCCAAGGCAGCCGGGACTCCCGAATTTTT. Amino acids: CASSQGSRDSRIF.

This clone was counted once. The V and J genes are TRBV6-5 and TRBJ1-1, with D maybe TRBD1 (6 bases). Trimming removed 7 bases from V and 1 base from J, with 10 bases in between. The CDR3 has 13 residues. From germline, CDR1 is MNHEY and CDR2 SVGAGI. CDR3 coding DNA: TGTGCCAGCAAAAGGGGACAGAACACTGAAGCTTTCTTT. It translates to CASKRGQNTEAFF.

This sequence joins TRBV11-2 and TRBJ1-3; D is unresolved. Germline V gene sequence: CDR1 SGHAT, CDR2 FQNNGV. The CDR3 is 14 residues long. The germline V and J ends were trimmed by 3 bases and 0 bases, with 6 bases remaining between them. The CDR3 loop is CASSLSDSGNTIYF. In nucleotides, the CDR3 is TGTGCCAGCAGCTTGAGCGACTCTGGAAACACCATATATTTT.

V gene TRBV25-1 combines with J gene TRBJ1-5; TRBD1 is a possible D gene (6 bases). Trimming removed 5 bases from V and 2 bases from J, with 10 bases in between. The CDR3 is 14 amino acids. Germline assignment: CDR1 MGHDK and CDR2 SYGVNS. The CDR3 region has the DNA TGTGCCAGCAGTCTGGGGGCCGGCAATCAGCCCCAGCATTTT. Translation: CASSLGAGNQPQHF.

In regard to this clone: This same CDR3 is encoded by further DNA sequences in the sample. The genes are TRBV6-5 and TRBJ1-2; 7 bases are shared with TRBD1. After removal of 0 bases from V and 3 bases from J, the junction contained 1 base not matched to a gene. CDR1 and CDR2 from the germline V gene are MNHEY and SVGAGI. This CDR3 region has 14 residues. CDR3 DNA sequence: TGTGCCAGCAGTTACTCGCAGGGGGACTATGGCTACACCTTC. Translating gives CASSYSQGDYGYTF.

V usage is TRBV21-1 and J usage is TRBJ2-7; the D call of TRBD2 is as the table states it, not checked on the DNA. TRBV21-1 is termed a pseudogene. The CDR3 runs to 16 residues. The CDR3 DNA follows: TGTGCCAGCAGGGTCCAGCGTTACCTTAGCTCCTACGAGCAGTACTTC. Translation: CASRVQRYLSSYEQYF.

The CDR3 region is CASSWADRANSPLHF. CDR3 DNA: TGTGCCAGCAGTTGGGCGGACAGGGCCAATTCACCCCTCCACTTT. The gene calls are TRBV6-5 and TRBJ1-6; 8 bases align to TRBD1. Germline-derived CDR1 and CDR2 are MNHEY and SVGAGI. V dropped 4 bases and J dropped 7; count of bases not matched to a gene: 6. There are 15 residues in the CDR3.

The chain is built from TRBV2 and TRBJ2-3; a possible D gene is TRBD1 (5 bases). The V gene lost 6 bases and the J gene lost 3 bases, with 16 bases spanning the gap. This CDR3 contains 15 residues. CDR1 is SNHLY and CDR2 is FYNNEI in the germline V gene. The DNA for the CDR3 is TGTGCCAGCAGACCTCAGGGTAGGGGTACAGATACGCAGTATTTT. Translating it yields CASRPQGRGTDTQYF.

This clone was counted only a few times. This chain connects TRBV30 to TRBJ1-2; 7 nucleotides agree with TRBD1. The junction had 4 bases not matched to a gene; V was cut back by 4 bases and J by 5 bases. Looked up from germline, CDR1 is GTSNPN and CDR2 is SVGIG (reference sequence). This CDR3 is built from 12 residues. CDR3: CAWTGGTYGYTF. For the CDR3, the DNA is TGTGCCTGGACAGGGGGAACATATGGCTACACCTTC.

DNA of the CDR3: TGTGCCAGCAGCCAAGGAAATTTAGTGAGGGGCTACACCTTC. It is translated as CASSQGNLVRGYTF. The chain joins TRBV3-1 (or the pseudogene TRBV3-2) to TRBJ1-2; no firm D call. The CDR3 covers 14 residues. The V and J ends lost 1 base and 8 bases respectively, with 14 bases between them. Per germline, CDR1 LGHDT and CDR2 YNNKEL (reference sequence).

The chain joins TRBV11-2 to TRBJ1-5; no definite D call. Per the germline V gene, CDR1 is SGHAT and CDR2 is FQNNGV. The V end lost 1 base, the J end lost 7 bases, and 8 bases lay between the germline ends. CDR3 length equals 13 residues. The CDR3 DNA is TGTGCCAGCAGCTTAGCCCTGAGACAGCCCCAGCATTTT. It yields the protein CASSLALRQPQHF.

The chain joins TRBV12-3 or TRBV12-4 to TRBJ1-5; D gene uncertain. V shed 1 base and J shed 8 bases, with 9 bases lying between them. This CDR3 region has 13 residues. The CDR3 loop reads CASSLDEGKPQHF. The CDR3 region has the DNA TGTGCCAGCAGTTTAGACGAGGGAAAGCCCCAGCATTTT.

This clone was detected a few times. The rearrangement links TRBV5-1 to TRBJ2-7; TRBD2 aligns across 11 bases. This CDR3 has 20 residues. Germline loops: CDR1 SGHRS, CDR2 YFSETQ. V dropped 4 bases and J dropped 0; count of bases not matched to a gene: 18. CDR3 sequence reads: CASSAASSGGPRRSSYEQYF. The DNA for the CDR3 is TGCGCCAGCAGCGCAGCCTCTAGCGGGGGGCCACGAAGGAGCTCCTACGAGCAGTACTTC.

A single count supports this clone. The chain uses TRBV7-8 and TRBJ2-7, with 9 nucleotides matching TRBD1. V trimming: 2 bases; J trimming: 7 bases; junction bases outside the gene matches: 9. The germline V gene has CDR1 SGHVS and CDR2 FQNEAQ. The CDR3 is made up of 15 amino acids. CDR3: CASSLLGQGTGEQYF. In DNA, the CDR3 is TGTGCCAGCAGCTTACTCGGACAGGGGACGGGAGAGCAGTACTTC.

J is TRBJ2-1 and V is TRBV7-3; 8 nucleotides agree with TRBD1. CDR1 and CDR2 (germline): SGHTA, FQGTGA. The CDR3 runs 14 residues. The junction had 6 bases not matched to a gene; V was cut back by 3 bases and J by 8 bases. CDR3 sequence reads: CASSLQGARDEQFF. CDR3 sequence (DNA): TGTGCCAGCAGCTTGCAGGGGGCTAGGGATGAGCAGTTCTTC.